Listed here are 32 T cell receptor beta chains from one sample, sequenced in a study of identical twins. TCRdb called the 5' RACE reads again in MiXCR, with one record for every CDR3 protein. The sample lists some 1,600,000 distinct CDR3 sequences; roughly 35% were seen once. Sequencing used cord blood. Receptors originate from a newborn girl in good health.

This rearrangement joins TRBV20-1 to TRBJ2-3; 12 bases match TRBD1. V lost 2 bases to trimming and J lost 2 bases; unmatched junction nucleotides: 14. Germline CDR1 reads DFQATT; CDR2 reads SNEGSKA (reference sequence). This CDR3 is 19 amino acids long. The CDR3 spells CSARSPGQGASGFTDTQYF. DNA of the CDR3: TGCAGTGCTAGATCCCCGGGACAGGGGGCGTCGGGTTTCACAGATACGCAGTATTTT.

The chain employs TRBV3-1 and TRBJ2-3, with 7 positions matching TRBD2. V trimming: 1 base; J trimming: 5 bases; junction bases outside the gene matches: 9. This CDR3 has 16 residues. CDR1 and CDR2 from the germline V gene are LGHDT and YNNKEL (reference sequence). CDR3 in amino acids: CASSQATRGVGDTQYF. The CDR3 nucleotides are TGTGCCAGCAGCCAAGCGACCCGGGGGGTCGGAGATACGCAGTATTTT.

This clonotype was found a few times. This chain links TRBV20-1 with TRBJ2-5, with 8 bases aligning to TRBD1. The J segment lost 4 bases and the V segment lost 2 bases, leaving 3 bases of the junction unmatched. The germline gives CDR1 DFQATT, CDR2 SNEGSKA (reference sequence). The length of the CDR3 is 13 residues. The chain's CDR3 is CSARTRGLETQYF. The CDR3 DNA is TGCAGTGCTAGAACCAGGGGGCTAGAGACCCAGTACTTC.

The chain combines TRBV29-1 with TRBJ1-4, with TRBD1 matching 7 bases. There are 14 residues in the CDR3. The V segment lost 3 bases and the J segment 3 bases; nucleotides outside the gene matches: 4. Germline assignment: CDR1 SQVTM and CDR2 ANQGSEA. CDR3 protein: CSVEVDRPNEKLFF. DNA of the CDR3: TGCAGCGTTGAGGTGGACAGGCCTAATGAAAAACTGTTTTTT.

This chain uses TRBV5-1 with TRBJ2-7, with D perhaps TRBD1 (6 bases). The V gene lost 5 bases and the J gene lost 5 bases, with 14 bases spanning the gap. Germline assignment: CDR1 SGHRS and CDR2 YFSETQ. CDR3 length: 13 residues. The CDR3 reads CASRPAQGHEQYF. The CDR3 DNA reads TGCGCCAGCAGACCAGCACAGGGACACGAGCAGTACTTC.

The V and J genes are TRBV12-3 or TRBV12-4 and TRBJ2-1; 10 bases are shared with TRBD2. The CDR3 totals 13 residues. With V trimmed by 7 bases and J by 8 bases, 5 bases remained unmatched. The DNA for the CDR3 is TGTGCCAGCACTTGGACTAGCGGCGATGAGCAGTTCTTC. The encoded protein is CASTWTSGDEQFF.

V and J are TRBV7-2 and TRBJ2-1; 11 bases line up with TRBD2. The junction had 8 bases not matched to a gene; V was cut back by 5 bases and J by 5 bases. Germline V gives CDR1 SGHTA, CDR2 FQGNSA. This CDR3 is built from 16 residues. The CDR3 DNA reads as TGTGCCAGCAGCGCTCCGGGACTAGCGGCAGACAATGAGCAGTTCTTC. It is translated as CASSAPGLAADNEQFF.

The chain combines TRBV5-1 with TRBJ1-1; 8 bases match TRBD1. The CDR3 is made up of 14 amino acids. Germline values: CDR1 SGHRS, CDR2 YFSETQ. J lost 4 bases, V lost 4 bases, and 6 bases had no gene match. CDR3 protein: CASSLYRGTTEAFF. The CDR3 region has the DNA TGCGCCAGCAGCCTCTACAGGGGGACCACTGAAGCTTTCTTT.

The rearrangement uses TRBV12-3 or TRBV12-4 and TRBJ2-1; TRBD2 agrees at 8 bases. CDR3 length: 16 amino acids. Trimming took 4 bases from V and 10 from J; bases not matched to a gene: 15. CDR3 sequence reads: CASSSPGTRSRYEQFF. CDR3 sequence (DNA): TGTGCCAGCAGTTCTCCAGGGACTAGGTCCCGATACGAGCAGTTCTTC.

The chain uses TRBV12-3 or TRBV12-4 and TRBJ1-5; TRBD1 might be the D (5 bases). V was clipped by 3 bases and J by 7 bases, with 13 bases between them. There are 14 residues in the CDR3. In nucleotides, the CDR3 is TGTGCCAGCAGTTTTAGCAGGGTAAACCAGCCCCAGCATTTT. This encodes CASSFSRVNQPQHF.

This clonotype was detected ten times or more. V gene TRBV5-1 combines with J gene TRBJ2-3; 7 bases map to TRBD2. This CDR3 spans 13 amino acids. The germline gives CDR1 SGHRS, CDR2 YFSETQ. With V trimmed by 7 bases and J by 4 bases, 6 bases remained unmatched. The CDR3 DNA sequence: TGCGCCAGCTCGAGCGGGGTGGCAGATACGCAGTATTTT. It translates to CASSSGVADTQYF.

This clonotype was counted a few times. V is TRBV14 and J is TRBJ2-1, with 12 bases fitting TRBD2. This CDR3 comprises 15 residues. J was trimmed by 7 bases and V by 5 bases; bases with no gene match: 6. CDR1 SGHDN and CDR2 FVKESK come from the germline V gene. The CDR3 here is CASSALAGGGNEQFF. CDR3 coding DNA: TGTGCCAGCAGCGCACTAGCGGGAGGAGGGAATGAGCAGTTCTTC.

This clonotype showed up many times. This chain joins TRBV7-9 and TRBJ2-7; D ambiguous. The germline V and J ends were trimmed by 0 bases and 0 bases, with 12 bases remaining between them. This CDR3 is 16 amino acids long. The germline CDR1 and CDR2 sequences are SEHNR and FQNEAQ (reference sequence). The CDR3 DNA sequence: TGTGCCAGCAGCTTAGCTCTCGAACTGACCTCCTACGAGCAGTACTTC. As protein: CASSLALELTSYEQYF.

This clonotype was counted between two and nine times. DNA of the CDR3: TGTGCTAGTGGCCGGCGGAGGGAGGATACGCAGTATTTT. Translating it yields CASGRRREDTQYF. The gene calls are TRBV12-5 and TRBJ2-3; possibly TRBD2 for D (6 bases). Trimming cost V 6 bases and J 6 bases, with 13 bases left between them. This CDR3 spans 13 amino acids. Germline CDR1 LGHNT, CDR2 FRNRAP.

The V call is TRBV27, the J call TRBJ2-3; D is unclear. The germline CDR1 and CDR2 sequences are MNHEY and SMNVEV (reference sequence). V lost 8 bases to trimming and J lost 10 bases, with 13 bases between them. The CDR3 covers 11 residues. DNA for the CDR3: TGTGCCAGCGATAACGGATTCGCGCAGTATTTT. It translates to CASDNGFAQYF.

Many counts were recorded for this clonotype. The chain joins TRBV5-1 to TRBJ2-7, with D possibly being TRBD1 (6 bases). Per the germline V gene, CDR1 is SGHRS and CDR2 is YFSETQ. The CDR3 sequence is 14 residues long. V lost 2 bases to trimming and J lost 0 bases, with 9 bases between them. CDR3 sequence reads: CASSFRTASYEQYF. DNA for the CDR3: TGCGCCAGCAGCTTTCGGACAGCCTCCTACGAGCAGTACTTC.

V and J are TRBV28 and TRBJ2-7, with TRBD1 matching over 7 bases. The CDR3 consists of 13 residues. J was trimmed by 7 bases and V by 6 bases; bases with no gene match: 9. Germline V gives CDR1 MDHEN, CDR2 SYDVKM. The DNA of the CDR3 is TGTGCCAGCAGCCGATCGGACAGGAGGGAGCAGTACTTC. This gives the protein CASSRSDRREQYF.

The chain combines TRBV12-3 or TRBV12-4 with TRBJ1-2, with a possible D match to TRBD1 (6 bases). The CDR3 has 13 residues. V was shortened by 3 bases and J by 6 bases, with 11 bases between the two germline ends. CDR3 amino acids: CASSLRGGHGYTF. CDR3 nucleotide sequence: TGTGCCAGCAGTTTGCGGGGGGGCCATGGCTACACCTTC.

V is TRBV6-6 and J is TRBJ1-2; no clear D gene. The CDR3 has 14 residues. Between the trimmed V and J ends, which lost 5 bases and 4 bases, there was a span of 14 bases. Per the germline V gene, CDR1 is MNHNY and CDR2 is SVGAGI (reference sequence). This CDR3 reads CASSARDNLYGYTF. The CDR3 nucleotides read TGTGCCAGCAGTGCCCGCGATAATCTCTATGGCTACACCTTC.

This clonotype was observed a few times. The V gene is TRBV11-2, the J gene TRBJ2-7, with D unclear. Germline V gene lookup returns CDR1 SGHAT and CDR2 FQNNGV. The CDR3 has 14 residues. V lost 5 bases to trimming and J lost 5 bases, with 16 bases between them. As DNA, the CDR3 is TGTGCCAGCAGCGAGAATAGGGCAAGGAACGAGCAGTACTTC. Encoded protein: CASSENRARNEQYF.

The chain employs TRBV5-6 and TRBJ2-3, with D maybe TRBD2 (5 bases). Trimming shortened V by 0 bases and J by 1 base, and 9 bases separated the two germline ends. This CDR3 is built from 15 residues. In germline, CDR1 is SGHDT, CDR2 YYEEEE. The chain's CDR3 is CASSLVEARTDTQYF. The CDR3 region has the DNA TGTGCCAGCAGCTTGGTGGAGGCGCGCACAGATACGCAGTATTTT.

V and J are TRBV5-1 and TRBJ1-2, with 10 nucleotides matching TRBD1. The CDR3 sequence is 15 residues long. Trimming took 3 bases from V and 3 from J; bases not matched to a gene: 5. The germline gives CDR1 SGHRS, CDR2 YFSETQ. The CDR3 DNA follows: TGCGCCAGCAGCTGGACCGGGACAGGGGACTATGGCTACACCTTC. The encoded protein is CASSWTGTGDYGYTF.

The rearrangement links TRBV19 to TRBJ1-2, with D hard to call. With 7 bases removed from V and 5 bases from J, the gap between germline ends came to 14 bases. This CDR3 is built from 13 residues. Germline CDR1 LNHDA, CDR2 SQIVND (reference sequence). The CDR3 protein is CASTPADRYGYTF. CDR3 sequence (DNA): TGTGCCAGTACCCCAGCCGACCGTTATGGCTACACCTTC.

In this sample, this clonotype turned up a few times. The chain is built from TRBV5-5 and TRBJ1-5, with TRBD1 identical over 9 bases. Trimming at V came to 3 bases and at J to 6 bases, leaving 13 bases not matched to a gene. Germline CDR1 and CDR2: SGHKS and YYEKEE (reference sequence). The CDR3 loop spans 17 amino acids. In nucleotides, the CDR3 is TGTGCCAGCAGCTGGTACCCCGACAGGGGGTGGGTTCAGCCCCAGCATTTT. It translates to CASSWYPDRGWVQPQHF.

The genes are TRBV20-1 and TRBJ2-7; 7 bases match TRBD2. The CDR3 is made up of 15 amino acids. The V segment lost 7 bases and the J segment 0 bases; nucleotides outside the gene matches: 12. Germline values: CDR1 DFQATT, CDR2 SNEGSKA (reference sequence). Here the CDR3 DNA reads TGCAGTGGTTCGGAGCGGGAATCTATCTCCTACGAGCAGTACTTC. This sequence encodes CSGSERESISYEQYF.

There are a few counts of this clonotype. The V and J genes are TRBV29-1 and TRBJ2-2; TRBD2 matches at 7 bases. Germline CDR1 and CDR2: SQVTM and ANQGSEA. The CDR3 contains 16 residues. V lost 5 bases, J lost 3 bases, and 12 bases stayed unmatched. In nucleotides, the CDR3 is TGCAGCGTTCCCGTGGGCGGGAGAGGTGACACCGGGGAGCTGTTTTTT. Translating gives CSVPVGGRGDTGELFF.

This clonotype occurred a few times. CDR3 in DNA: TGTGCCAGCAGCTTAACTCTACTAGCGGGAGGTTCCTACGAGCAGTACTTC. This translates into CASSLTLLAGGSYEQYF. The chain employs TRBV11-2 and TRBJ2-7; 12 bases map to TRBD2. The CDR3 length is 17 residues. CDR1 is SGHAT, CDR2 FQNNGV, per germline. With 2 bases clipped from V and 1 base from J, the junction kept 6 bases outside the gene matches.

In this sample, this clonotype turned up many times. The genes are TRBV7-9 and TRBJ1-6; D gene unclear. The V end lost 1 base, the J end lost 2 bases, and 3 bases lay between the germline ends. Germline values: CDR1 SEHNR, CDR2 FQNEAQ (reference sequence). The CDR3 totals 14 residues. The CDR3 region is CASSLGAYNSPLHF. The CDR3 DNA follows: TGTGCCAGCAGCTTAGGTGCCTATAATTCACCCCTCCACTTT.

The rearrangement uses TRBV11-3 and TRBJ2-1; 9 bases match TRBD2. The CDR3 runs 16 residues. Germline values: CDR1 SGHNT, CDR2 YENEEA. V was pared by 1 base and J by 7 bases, with 8 bases of the junction left unmatched. CDR3 nucleotide sequence: TGTGCCAGCAGCTTAGGGTTTGTAGCGGGAGAGAATGAGCAGTTCTTC. Residues: CASSLGFVAGENEQFF.

A few counts support this clonotype. The chain combines TRBV7-8 with TRBJ2-1; a weak D match, TRBD1 (5 bases). The length of the CDR3 is 15 residues. V was trimmed by 5 bases and J by 2 bases, leaving 13 bases between them. CDR1 is SGHVS and CDR2 is FQNEAQ in the germline V gene. In DNA, the CDR3 is TGTGCCAGCAGCCCGAGTACAGGAACCTACAATGAGCAGTTCTTC. It specifies CASSPSTGTYNEQFF.

This clonotype has only a few counts. The CDR3 DNA sequence: TGTGCCAGCTCACCCGGGGACAGAACGAATTCACCCCTCCACTTT. It yields the protein CASSPGDRTNSPLHF. The rearrangement uses TRBV18 and TRBJ1-6; 7 positions agree with TRBD1. Germline CDR1 reads KGHSH; CDR2 reads LQKENI. V was pared by 3 bases and J by 7 bases, with 6 bases of the junction left unmatched. CDR3 length: 15 residues.

This chain connects TRBV2 to TRBJ2-7, with D perhaps matching TRBD1 or TRBD2 (6 bases each). Trimming removed 11 bases from V and 5 bases from J, with 19 bases in between. Looked up from germline, CDR1 is SNHLY and CDR2 is FYNNEI. This CDR3 comprises 13 residues. Here the CDR3 reads CALAQTGGDEQYF. The CDR3 DNA is TGTGCCCTAGCCCAGACAGGAGGGGACGAGCAGTACTTC.